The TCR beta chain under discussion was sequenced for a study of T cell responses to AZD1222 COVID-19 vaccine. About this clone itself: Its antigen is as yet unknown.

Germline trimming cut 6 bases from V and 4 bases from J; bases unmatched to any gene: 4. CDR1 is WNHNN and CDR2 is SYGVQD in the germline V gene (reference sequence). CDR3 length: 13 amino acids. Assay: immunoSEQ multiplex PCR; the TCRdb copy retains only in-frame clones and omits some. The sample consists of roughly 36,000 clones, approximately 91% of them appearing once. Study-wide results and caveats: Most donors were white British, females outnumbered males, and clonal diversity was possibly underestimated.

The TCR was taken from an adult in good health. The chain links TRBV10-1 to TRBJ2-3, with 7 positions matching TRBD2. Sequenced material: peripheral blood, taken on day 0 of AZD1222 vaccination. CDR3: CASSAGVADTQYF. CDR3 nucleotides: TGCGCCAGCAGCGCGGGGGTTGCAGATACGCAGTATTTT.